The present T cell receptor beta chain was sequenced within a study of blood T cell repertoires in COVID-19. This clone was detected once. CDR3 size: 15 residues. Per germline, CDR1 MNHEY and CDR2 SMNVEV (reference sequence). With 5 bases removed from V and 9 bases from J, the gap between germline ends came to 17 bases. Assay: immunoSEQ multiplex PCR; the TCRdb copy retains only in-frame clones and omits some. Of some 360,000 clones listed, about nine tenths were seen once; the top ten hold 3.9%. V and J are TRBV27 and TRBJ1-6, with unresolved D. Sequencing was performed on peripheral blood. This TCR derives from a woman aged 55 to 70 with COVID-19, enrolled during active disease. The CDR3: CASSPTWTRGSPLHF. The CDR3 region has the DNA TGTGCCAGCAGTCCGACCTGGACCCGGGGTTCACCCCTCCACTTT.